Shown below are 23 T cell receptor beta chains from a single sample sequenced in a study of blood T cell repertoires in COVID-19. Data came from immunoSEQ multiplex PCR; TCRdb stores just in-frame clones and leaves some out. This sample has over 250,000 clones; about 81% occur once, and the top ten carry around 3.9%. The material sequenced was PBMCs or T cells enriched from blood (not recorded which). The receptors shown here come from a man between 25 and 39 years old with acute COVID-19.

The chain uses TRBV28 and TRBJ1-1, with unresolved D. V was clipped by 2 bases and J by 0 bases, with 7 bases between them. Germline loops: CDR1 MDHEN, CDR2 SYDVKM. This CDR3 has 14 residues. The CDR3 DNA follows: TGTGCCAGCAGTTTAGAACTGCTGAACACTGAAGCTTTCTTT. Translation gives CASSLELLNTEAFF.

A note on this clone: A much larger clone is a single base away; this may be a read error. This chain connects TRBV5-1 to TRBJ1-1; D uncertain. The CDR3 extends over 12 amino acids. Germline V gene data show CDR1 as SGHRS and CDR2 as YFSETQ. The CDR3 protein is CASSFGNTEAFF. The CDR3, as DNA: TGTGCCAGCAGCTTCGGGAACACTGAAGCTTTCTTT.

The chain links TRBV2 to TRBJ1-2, with D hard to call. Trimming stripped 4 bases from V and 4 bases from J, with 10 bases between. CDR1 and CDR2 from the germline V gene are SNHLY and FYNNEI. The CDR3 runs 13 residues. The CDR3 region has the DNA TGTGCCAGCAGTGGGGCACAGACCTATGGCTACACCTTC. The encoded protein is CASSGAQTYGYTF.

The chain joins TRBV19 to TRBJ2-6, with D perhaps matching TRBD1 (5 bases). The CDR3 loop spans 14 amino acids. Germline values: CDR1 LNHDA, CDR2 SQIVND (reference sequence). Trimming took 8 bases from V and 1 from J, leaving 9 bases between them. The CDR3, as DNA: TGTGCCAGTGGCCCAGGGTCTGGGGCCAACGTCCTGACTTTC. Protein sequence: CASGPGSGANVLTF. Looking up the rest from reference TRBV19 and TRBJ2-6 gives the full variable domain: DGGITQSPKYLFRKEGQNVTLSCEQNLNHDAMYWYRQDPGQGLRLIYYSQIVNDFQKGDIAEGYSVSREKKESFPLTVTSAQKNPTAFYLCASGPGSGANVLTFGAGSRLTVL.

The chain has TRBV19 and TRBJ1-1; unclear D gene. V lost 0 bases, J lost 2 bases, and 7 bases lay in between. Germline V gene lookup returns CDR1 LNHDA and CDR2 SQIVND (reference sequence). This CDR3 is built from 14 residues. The DNA for the CDR3 is TGTGCCAGTAGTATAGATCGTCCCAACACTGAAGCTTTCTTT. This gives the protein CASSIDRPNTEAFF. The full variable domain, with the rest looked up from reference TRBV19 and TRBJ1-1, is DGGITQSPKYLFRKEGQNVTLSCEQNLNHDAMYWYRQDPGQGLRLIYYSQIVNDFQKGDIAEGYSVSREKKESFPLTVTSAQKNPTAFYLCASSIDRPNTEAFFGQGTRLTVV.

This clone has a single count. The CDR3 protein is CATDVSGGGFGNQPQHF. The CDR3, as DNA: TGTGCCACTGACGTTTCTGGCGGTGGGTTTGGCAATCAGCCCCAGCATTTT. J is TRBJ1-5 and V is TRBV28; D uncertain. This CDR3 spans 17 amino acids. Germline CDR1 and CDR2: MDHEN and SYDVKM. Between the trimmed V and J ends, which lost 10 bases and 2 bases, there was a span of 24 bases.

The V and J genes are TRBV6-5 and TRBJ2-2; D remains unclear. CDR1 is MNHEY, CDR2 SVGAGI, per germline. V dropped 4 bases and J dropped 6 bases, with 9 bases sitting between them. The CDR3 length is 13 residues. CDR3 in amino acids: CASSSPNSGELFF. The CDR3 DNA is TGTGCCAGCAGTTCTCCTAACTCCGGGGAGCTGTTTTTT.

The chain employs TRBV5-1 and TRBJ2-1; D is unclear. CDR3 length: 15 amino acids. V lost 0 bases to trimming and J lost 7 bases, with 14 bases between them. Per the germline V gene, CDR1 is SGHRS and CDR2 is YFSETQ. CDR3 protein: CASSLAVLLENEQFF. CDR3 DNA: TGCGCCAGCAGCTTGGCGGTTCTGCTCGAGAATGAGCAGTTCTTC.

This chain uses TRBV6-5 with TRBJ1-6; no firm D call. Trimming took 0 bases from V and 7 from J, leaving 7 bases between them. CDR3 length: 14 residues. The germline V gene encodes CDR1 MNHEY and CDR2 SVGAGI. This CDR3 is CASSYSGRNSPLHF. The CDR3 DNA follows: TGTGCCAGCAGTTACTCTGGCCGAAATTCACCCCTCCACTTT.

The V call is TRBV5-6, the J call TRBJ1-1; weak D call: TRBD1 (5 bases). The germline V gene encodes CDR1 SGHDT and CDR2 YYEEEE. The CDR3 loop spans 13 amino acids. The V end was cut by 3 bases, the J end by 4 bases, with 10 bases between. This CDR3 reads CASSYLRGTEAFF. For the CDR3, the DNA is TGTGCCAGCAGCTACCTAAGGGGCACTGAAGCTTTCTTT.

The V gene is TRBV14, the J gene TRBJ1-6; D may be TRBD1 (5 bases). V was shortened by 4 bases and J by 13 bases, with 17 bases between the two germline ends. Germline V gives CDR1 SGHDN, CDR2 FVKESK. This CDR3 has 14 amino acids. This chain's CDR3 is CASSLAHRAGPLHF. CDR3 coding DNA: TGTGCCAGCAGCCTCGCTCACCGGGCAGGGCCCCTCCACTTT.

The V and J genes are TRBV5-1 and TRBJ1-2; possible D gene TRBD1, 5 bases. The CDR3 is 13 amino acids. CDR1 is SGHRS and CDR2 is YFSETQ in the germline V gene. V dropped 7 bases and J dropped 2 bases, with 12 bases sitting between them. The CDR3 sequence is CASSTESNYGYTF. CDR3 DNA sequence: TGCGCCAGCTCGACAGAGTCGAACTATGGCTACACCTTC.

This sequence joins TRBV7-9 and TRBJ1-1; D gene uncertain. Deletions cut 6 bases from V and 1 base from J, with 9 bases between. The CDR3 is 13 residues long. The germline gives CDR1 SEHNR, CDR2 FQNEAQ (reference sequence). CDR3 region: CASRQIPNTEAFF. CDR3 sequence (DNA): TGTGCCAGCAGACAAATACCGAACACTGAAGCTTTCTTT.

J is TRBJ2-6 and V is TRBV5-6, with 7 bases identical to TRBD2. The junction had 10 bases not matched to a gene; V was cut back by 4 bases and J by 3 bases. The germline V gene encodes CDR1 SGHDT and CDR2 YYEEEE. The CDR3 runs to 17 residues. The CDR3 sequence: CASSDAGAGDGANVLTF. The CDR3 DNA is TGTGCCAGCAGCGATGCCGGGGCGGGGGATGGGGCCAACGTCCTGACTTTC. Full variable domain (missing parts from reference TRBV5-6 and TRBJ2-6): DAGVTQSPTHLIKTRGQQVTLRCSPKSGHDTVSWYQQALGQGPQFIFQYYEEEERQRGNFPDRFSGHQFPNYSSELNVNALLLGDSALYLCASSDAGAGDGANVLTFGAGSRLTVL.

V gene TRBV28 combines with J gene TRBJ1-1; tentative D call: TRBD1 (6 bases). V shed 0 bases and J shed 0 bases, with 11 bases lying between them. Germline-derived CDR1 and CDR2 are MDHEN and SYDVKM. This CDR3 has 16 amino acids. CDR3 amino acids: CASSLWSRGLNTEAFF. CDR3 nucleotides: TGTGCCAGCAGTTTATGGAGCAGGGGACTGAACACTGAAGCTTTCTTT.

This clone was seen a handful of times. The chain employs TRBV7-9 and TRBJ2-7; the D gene is possibly TRBD1 (5 bases). The germline V and J ends were trimmed by 6 bases and 0 bases, with 9 bases remaining between them. In germline, CDR1 is SEHNR, CDR2 FQNEAQ (reference sequence). There are 13 residues in the CDR3. CDR3 DNA sequence: TGTGCCAGCAGTTATCAGGGCTCCTACGAGCAGTACGTC. Amino acids: CASSYQGSYEQYV.

J is TRBJ2-1 and V is TRBV11-2; 7 nucleotides match TRBD2. There are 16 residues in the CDR3. The germline gives CDR1 SGHAT, CDR2 FQNNGV. J lost 0 bases, V lost 5 bases, and 7 bases had no gene match. CDR3 sequence (DNA): TGTGCCAGCAGCCAGGGACTACTCAGCTCCTACAATGAGCAGTTCTTC. Encoded protein: CASSQGLLSSYNEQFF.

The rearrangement joins TRBV20-1 to TRBJ2-1; TRBD2 matches at 8 bases. From germline, CDR1 is DFQATT and CDR2 SNEGSKA (reference sequence). V lost 3 bases and J lost 3; bases outside the gene matches: 4. The CDR3 sequence is 14 residues long. The CDR3: CSASLGLVYNEQFF. The DNA of the CDR3 is TGCAGTGCTAGTTTGGGACTAGTCTACAATGAGCAGTTCTTC.

This chain connects TRBV27 to TRBJ1-6; 7 positions agree with TRBD1. The ends lost 6 bases at V and 7 bases at J; junction bases unmatched: 12. This CDR3 is built from 16 residues. Germline assignment: CDR1 MNHEY and CDR2 SMNVEV (reference sequence). CDR3: CASRKTPGQTNSPLHF. CDR3 sequence (DNA): TGTGCCAGCAGAAAGACTCCGGGACAGACAAATTCACCCCTCCACTTT.

This clone was counted a few times. The CDR3 is CASSSTTGTGNVKLFF. CDR3 DNA: TGCGCCAGCAGCTCAACAACCGGGACAGGAAACGTAAAACTGTTTTTT. The chain combines TRBV5-1 with TRBJ1-4; 8 nucleotides line up with TRBD1. Germline CDR1 reads SGHRS; CDR2 reads YFSETQ. CDR3 size: 16 residues. V lost 3 bases and J lost 10; bases outside the gene matches: 14.

V gene TRBV5-6 combines with J gene TRBJ2-7; 8 bases are shared with TRBD1. The germline V gene encodes CDR1 SGHDT and CDR2 YYEEEE. CDR3 size: 14 residues. Trimming cost V 4 bases and J 0 bases; bases outside gene matches: 3. The CDR3 DNA reads TGTGCCAGCAGCCGGACAGGGAACTCCTACGAGCAGTACGTC. This encodes CASSRTGNSYEQYV.

The chain employs TRBV7-8 and TRBJ1-1, with D possibly matching TRBD1 (5 bases). V dropped 3 bases and J dropped 7 bases, with 9 bases sitting between them. Germline CDR1 is SGHVS and CDR2 is FQNEAQ. The CDR3 spans 12 residues. CDR3 in amino acids: CASSFRTNEAFF. The CDR3 nucleotides read TGTGCCAGCAGCTTCAGGACAAATGAAGCTTTCTTT. Full variable domain (missing parts from reference TRBV7-8 and TRBJ1-1): GAGVSQSPRYKVAKRGQDVALRCDPISGHVSLFWYQQALGQGPEFLTYFQNEAQLDKSGLPSDRFFAERPEGSVSTLKIQRTQQEDSAVYLCASSFRTNEAFFGQGTRLTVV.

The V gene is TRBV6-5, the J gene TRBJ1-3; maybe TRBD1 (5 bases). Trimming left V 6 bases short and J 6 bases short, with 15 bases between. Germline V lookup: CDR1 MNHEY, CDR2 SVGAGI. The CDR3 consists of 14 residues. The CDR3 here is CASSNSGGVNTIYF. CDR3 nucleotides: TGTGCCAGCAGCAACTCGGGGGGGGTAAACACCATATATTTT.